A single sample gave rise to the 22 T cell receptor beta chains below, sequenced in a study of blood T cell repertoires in COVID-19. Using immunoSEQ multiplex PCR, the repertoire was profiled, and TCRdb retains in-frame clones only, with some absent. Here the sample spans some 500,000 clones, roughly nine tenths being singletons. Material for sequencing was peripheral blood. Receptors were obtained from a woman in her forties or fifties with COVID-19, enrolled during active disease.

The chain links TRBV4-2 to TRBJ2-3; D may be TRBD1 (6 bases). CDR1 LGHNA and CDR2 YNFKEQ come from the germline V gene. Trimming removed 1 base from V and 1 base from J, with 9 bases in between. The CDR3 runs to 15 residues. The CDR3 loop is CASSQVKGGTDTQYF. The CDR3 DNA reads TGTGCCAGCAGCCAAGTCAAGGGGGGCACAGATACGCAGTATTTT.

To note about this clone: Mismatch with germline at one junction end may stem from a read error. V and J are TRBV10-3 and TRBJ1-2; D gene uncertain. The CDR3 runs to 12 residues. Per germline, CDR1 ENHRY and CDR2 SYGVKD. Written as DNA, the CDR3 is TGTGCCATCAGTGCGGGTAACCATGGCTACACCTTC. Protein: CAISAGNHGYTF.

The V and J genes are TRBV19 and TRBJ1-2; D is unclear. V was cut by 6 bases and J by 4 bases, with 18 bases left in between. The length of the CDR3 is 15 residues. Germline V CDR1 and CDR2: LNHDA, SQIVND (reference sequence). In DNA form, the CDR3 reads TGTGCCAGTAGGACCGACTTATCTTCTAGCTATGGCTACACCTTC. Translation gives CASRTDLSSSYGYTF.

The gene calls are TRBV18 and TRBJ1-5, with 7 bases that match TRBD1. The CDR3 is 14 residues long. After removal of 4 bases from V and 7 bases from J, the junction contained 7 bases not matched to a gene. The germline V gene has CDR1 KGHSH and CDR2 LQKENI. The CDR3 bases are TGTGCCAGCTCACAGGGGACAGCGGGCCAGCCCCAGCATTTT. Amino acid sequence: CASSQGTAGQPQHF.

The CDR3 loop reads CASSVGADQDYGYTF. DNA of the CDR3: TGTGCCAGCAGCGTAGGAGCGGACCAGGACTATGGCTACACCTTC. The chain couples TRBV9 to TRBJ1-2, with D hard to call. The germline V gene has CDR1 SGDLS and CDR2 YYNGEE. The CDR3 consists of 15 residues. Trimming cost V 0 bases and J 3 bases, with 12 bases left between them.

This clone was observed once. The chain uses TRBV18 and TRBJ2-2; tentative D call: TRBD1 (6 bases). V was shortened by 3 bases and J by 3 bases, with 14 bases between the two germline ends. CDR1 is KGHSH, CDR2 LQKENI, per germline. The CDR3 covers 16 residues. The CDR3 protein is CASSPGRGTDTGELFF. The CDR3 DNA sequence: TGTGCCAGCTCACCGGGAAGGGGGACCGACACCGGGGAGCTGTTTTTT. Complete variable domain (other parts from reference TRBV18 and TRBJ2-2): NAGVMQNPRHLVRRRGQEARLRCSPMKGHSHVYWYRQLPEEGLKFMVYLQKENIIDESGMPKERFSAEFPKEGPSILRIQQVVRGDSAAYFCASSPGRGTDTGELFFGEGSRLTVL.

This chain connects TRBV2 to TRBJ2-3; D remains unclear. Germline CDR1 and CDR2: SNHLY and FYNNEI. Deletions cut 4 bases from V and 6 bases from J, with 5 bases between. The CDR3 is made up of 11 amino acids. In nucleotides, the CDR3 is TGTGCCAGCAGTGTAGTCGATACGCAGTATTTT. Its translation: CASSVVDTQYF.

The chain carries TRBV28 and TRBJ1-5; 8 bases match TRBD1. Germline trimming cut 8 bases from V and 4 bases from J; bases unmatched to any gene: 16. The CDR3 consists of 17 residues. CDR1 and CDR2 (germline): MDHEN, SYDVKM. CDR3 region: CASHSDRGMGANQPQHF. The CDR3 region has the DNA TGTGCCAGCCATTCTGACAGGGGAATGGGAGCGAATCAGCCCCAGCATTTT.

J is TRBJ1-1 and V is TRBV6-5; the match to TRBD1 covers 8 bases. There are 14 residues in the CDR3. Germline V gene lookup returns CDR1 MNHEY and CDR2 SVGAGI. V was clipped by 7 bases and J by 3 bases; unmatched bases: 7. The CDR3 region has the DNA TGTGCCAGCAAGATGACAGGGGCGGACACTGAAGCTTTCTTT. It encodes CASKMTGADTEAFF.

V and J are TRBV3-1 (or the pseudogene TRBV3-2) and TRBJ2-1; TRBD2 aligns across 8 bases. Trimming cost V 3 bases and J 2 bases; bases outside gene matches: 6. The germline CDR1 and CDR2 sequences are LGHDT and YNNKEL (reference sequence). The CDR3 has 16 amino acids. CDR3 nucleotide sequence: TGTGCCAGCAGCCACGAACTAGCGGTTACCTACAATGAGCAGTTCTTC. Translating gives CASSHELAVTYNEQFF.

V usage is TRBV5-1 and J usage is TRBJ1-2; TRBD1 aligns across 10 bases. Trimming at V came to 2 bases and at J to 8 bases, leaving 6 bases not matched to a gene. CDR1 and CDR2 from the germline V gene are SGHRS and YFSETQ. CDR3 size: 14 residues. The CDR3 coding sequence is TGCGCCAGCAGCTTAATAGCGGGACAGGGGGGCTACACCTTC. This encodes CASSLIAGQGGYTF.

This chain joins TRBV21-1 and TRBJ2-7; no DNA check was done on the table's D call, TRBD1. TRBV21-1 is recorded as a pseudogene. This CDR3 has 17 residues. As DNA, the CDR3 is TGTGCCAGCAGCAAAGCGCTCCCAGACACCAAGGTATACGAGCAGTACTTC. The encoded protein is CASSKALPDTKVYEQYF.

V is TRBV4-1 and J is TRBJ1-6; perhaps TRBD1 as D (6 bases). Germline V lookup: CDR1 MGHRA, CDR2 YSYEKL. This CDR3 comprises 17 residues. V dropped 8 bases and J dropped 3 bases, with 20 bases sitting between them. The chain's CDR3 is CASAEGGLRDYNSPLHF. The DNA for the CDR3 is TGCGCCAGCGCGGAGGGGGGGTTGAGGGACTATAATTCACCCCTCCACTTT.

The chain carries TRBV5-4 and TRBJ2-3, with 9 nucleotides matching TRBD2. V lost 5 bases to trimming and J lost 1 base; unmatched junction nucleotides: 2. The CDR3 length is 14 residues. CDR1 and CDR2 from the germline V gene are SGHNT and YYREEE (reference sequence). The CDR3 DNA reads as TGTGCCAGCAGTATAGCGGGGGGCACAGATACGCAGTATTTT. It encodes CASSIAGGTDTQYF.

The J gene is TRBJ2-2, the V gene TRBV10-2; D is unclear. The CDR3 is 11 residues long. Deletions cut 5 bases from V and 4 bases from J, with 2 bases between. The germline V gene encodes CDR1 WSHSY and CDR2 SAAADI. CDR3 in DNA: TGCGCCAGCAGTCTCACCGGGGAGCTGTTTTTT. As protein: CASSLTGELFF.

V gene TRBV5-6 combines with J gene TRBJ1-2; D is possibly TRBD1 (6 bases). V lost 3 bases and J 1 base, leaving 10 bases between the germline ends. The CDR3 sequence is 14 residues long. Germline V gene data show CDR1 as SGHDT and CDR2 as YYEEEE. The CDR3 sequence is CASSSGQINYGYTF. CDR3 in DNA: TGTGCCAGCAGCTCCGGACAGATTAACTATGGCTACACCTTC.

CDR3 bases: TGCGCCAGCAGTCGACTAGCGGGGCCTCCGGATACGCAGTATTTT. Translating it yields CASSRLAGPPDTQYF. The chain recombines TRBV10-1 with TRBJ2-3; 11 bases are a match to TRBD2. Germline trimming cut 5 bases from V and 6 bases from J; bases unmatched to any gene: 7. Germline V gene lookup returns CDR1 WNHNN and CDR2 SYGVQD (reference sequence). This CDR3 has 15 residues.

The chain employs TRBV10-1 and TRBJ2-7; D possibly corresponds to TRBD2 (5 bases). CDR1 is WNHNN and CDR2 is SYGVQD in the germline V gene (reference sequence). Trimming took off 0 bases at V and 7 bases at J, with 10 bases between the two ends. The CDR3 totals 13 residues. The CDR3 sequence is CASSESSGGEQYF. Written as DNA, the CDR3 is TGCGCCAGCAGTGAGTCAAGCGGCGGGGAGCAGTACTTC.

The rearrangement links TRBV7-2 to TRBJ1-2, with D perhaps matching TRBD1 (5 bases). Trimming shortened V by 2 bases and J by 3 bases, and 10 bases separated the two germline ends. The CDR3 covers 14 residues. Germline CDR1 SGHTA, CDR2 FQGNSA. Written as DNA, the CDR3 is TGTGCCAGCAGCTTAATTGACAGTTACTATGGCTACACCTTC. Translating it yields CASSLIDSYYGYTF.

The chain carries TRBV21-1 and TRBJ2-7; the table assigns TRBD2, which was not confirmed against the DNA. TRBV21-1 is listed as a pseudogene. CDR3 length: 17 residues. In DNA form, the CDR3 reads TGTGCCAGCAGCAAAGAGGGTGGACTAGCGGGGCCCTACGAGCAGTACTTC. This gives the protein CASSKEGGLAGPYEQYF.

This sequence joins TRBV10-2 and TRBJ2-5; 11 bases align to TRBD2. V dropped 10 bases and J dropped 7; count of bases not matched to a gene: 11. Germline V gene sequence: CDR1 WSHSY, CDR2 SAAADI. The CDR3 consists of 14 residues. The CDR3 sequence: CATLGLADRTTQYF. The CDR3, as DNA: TGCGCCACCCTGGGACTAGCGGACCGGACGACCCAGTACTTC.

The rearrangement uses TRBV4-2 and TRBJ2-1; D is uncertain. Trimming cost V 4 bases and J 6 bases, with 16 bases left between them. CDR3 size: 15 residues. Germline V gene sequence: CDR1 LGHNA, CDR2 YNFKEQ. CDR3: CASSPDRGTINEQFF. CDR3 coding DNA: TGTGCCAGCAGCCCCGATCGCGGTACAATCAATGAGCAGTTCTTC.